This T cell receptor beta chain appears in the sequencing data of a study of shared clonotypes between healthy human individuals (TCRdb year 2020). About the full investigation: The cohort included three men and a couple of women between 18 and 49 years of age. Each donor's leukapheresis produced roughly between about 0.9 and 9.5 billion PBMCs. Blood TCR repertoires of about five healthy adults were deeply sequenced to estimate repertoire size and the extent of clonotype sharing between individuals. To increase sequencing depth and limit assay-specific biases, TCR repertoire library preparation and sequencing were carried out by different laboratories using diverse techniques. For each donor, CD4 naive and CD4 memory were each given three plates, CD8 naive was given two plates, and CD8 memory was given one plate. Broad study findings and their caveats: Sampling was limited to blood, and TCR repertoires in tissue likely differ from TCR repertoires in blood. Higher generation probabilities were observed for clonotypes shared by all four sorted-subset donors than for non-shared clonotypes. Pairwise subsampling indicated that sequencing depth was expected to affect the degree of clonotype sharing among donors. Naive subsets generally had larger estimated clonotype richness than memory subsets did. Across a few donors, roughly 5% of naive CD4, around 3.3% of naive CD8, 2% to 2.5% of memory CD4, and approximately 0.42% of memory CD8 clonotypes were shared. Rarefaction of sorted-subset datasets indicated incomplete sequencing despite the large sequencing depth. The small number of donors limited the genetic and exposure-history diversity represented.

TCR CDR3 regions were amplified from genomic DNA by multiplex PCR using the deep immunoSEQ assay. Extracted genomic DNA from each cell subset was distributed evenly across all wells of several immunoSEQ 96-well plates, and each plate was treated as a replicate. For sorted subsets, approximately 190 ng of genomic DNA, equivalent to roughly 30,000 T cell genomes, went into each replicate PCR. The purified libraries were quantified using a Qubit 3.0 fluorometer, sized with a Bioanalyzer 2100, and then quantified again using the KAPA Library Quantification kit. A separate single-read 150-cycle Illumina NextSeq 550 flow cell was used to sequence each immunoSEQ 96-well plate. The authors' pipeline ran thus. Because the immunoSEQ output included only junctional sequences and no quality scores, the filtering could not be the same as the filtering used for full-length reads. To assign V/J genes and CDR3, sequences were annotated against IMGT germline references using PyIR, a Python wrapper for IgBLAST v1.9. Any read was removed if the V/J assignment was weak (E-value above 1e-6), the CDR3 was missing, or the read contained stop codons, out-of-frame junctions, or ambiguous translated residues. V3J clonotypes were defined as sequences sharing the same inferred V gene, J gene, and CDR3 amino acid sequence. Percentage overlap between repertoires was computed as shared unique clonotypes divided by the size of the smaller repertoire. Repertoire richness was assessed with RTK rarefaction, the Chao1 estimator, and Recon v2.1 estimates of unobserved clonotypes. For all TCRbeta clonotypes obtained by the gDNA method from four donors, generation probabilities were computed with OLGA. TCRdb retrieved this table from immuneACCESS and kept in-frame rearrangements only. Not all clones are present; in checked studies, unresolved V genes account for under half, and no reason is known for the remainder. Clone size and V and J calls were adopted from that table, with D and trimming inferred from the DNA. Across this sample there are around 2,000,000 clones, with about 92% seen only once. The ten biggest clones cover about 1.5% of the sample.

For the CD8 naive samples, CD45RO-negative cells were positively selected for CCR7, yielding a CD45RA+CCR7+ population from which TemRA cells were excluded. Healthy HIV-negative adults with no recently reported acute infections or vaccinations were included as donors. All donors were Caucasian adults living in Nashville, Tennessee, USA. Blood was obtained by leukapheresis, after which PBMCs were separated by Ficoll-Histopaque density gradient centrifugation and cryopreserved in liquid nitrogen vapor phase. Analytical flow cytometry was used to check the purity and quantity of each magnetically sorted T cell population. Each sorted fraction had its genomic DNA isolated and then quantified by UV absorbance on a Nanodrop 2000c. About this clone: It lacks a known antigen. No base quality information exists; no much larger clone differs at one position.

The CDR3 holds 15 amino acids from the cysteine to the phenylalanine. Here the CDR3 DNA is all that survives: 45 bases in frame from base 1. V lost 6 bases and J lost 4 bases; the stretch between them is 19 bases long. The germline V gene encodes CDR1 MDHEN and CDR2 SYDVKM. The specimen was naive CD8+ T cells from PBMCs. Read against the paper, the sample's cell subset or site label means: CD45RA+CCR7+. Recombination joined TRBV28 with TRBJ2-7, with TRBD2 perhaps the D gene, on 7 matching bases. This receptor was taken from a man aged 18 to 35 in good health. Some clones in this sample may be carry-over from other donors' samples. The encoded CDR3 is CASSPSRGAVYEQYF. The nucleotides are TGTGCCAGCAGCCCCTCCCGGGGGGCGGTGTACGAGCAGTACTTC.